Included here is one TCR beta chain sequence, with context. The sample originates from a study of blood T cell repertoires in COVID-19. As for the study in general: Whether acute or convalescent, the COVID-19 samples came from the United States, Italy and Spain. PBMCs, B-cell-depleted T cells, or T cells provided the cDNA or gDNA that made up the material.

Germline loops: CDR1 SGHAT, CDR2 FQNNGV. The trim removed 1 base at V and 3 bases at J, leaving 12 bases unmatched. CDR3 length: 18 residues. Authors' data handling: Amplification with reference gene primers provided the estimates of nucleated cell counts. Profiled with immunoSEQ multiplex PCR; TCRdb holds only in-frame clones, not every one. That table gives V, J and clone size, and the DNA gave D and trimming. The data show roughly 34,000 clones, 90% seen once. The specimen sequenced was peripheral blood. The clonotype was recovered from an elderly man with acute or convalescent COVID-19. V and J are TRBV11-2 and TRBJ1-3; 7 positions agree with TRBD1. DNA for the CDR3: TGTGCCAGCAGCTTAGGGACAGGTAGTACCATGCGTGGAAACACCATATATTTT. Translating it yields CASSLGTGSTMRGNTIYF.